This TCR beta chain was sequenced in a study of beta chain features in type 1 diabetes (dated by TCRdb to 2017 to 2018). A note on the overall study: Mean age, gender distribution, total cell number and subset yield did not differ between patients and healthy donors. In the study, TCRB repertoires of sorted circulating CD4+ T cell subsets from recently diagnosed type 1 diabetes patients were compared with those of matched healthy donors. A total of under 120,000,000 sorted cells were examined across all samples, and RNA yield correlated strongly with the number of cells per subset. Regulatory and stem cell-like memory subsets were isolated from only 8 patients and about 8 healthy donors, whereas naive and central memory subsets came from all 28 donors.

This clone was observed a few times. Its target antigen remains unknown. No base qualities exist here, and no much larger clone lies one base off it. The High Capacity cDNA Reverse Transcription Kit was used to reverse transcribe all of the isolated RNA, meaning that expressed TCRB transcripts were what got sequenced. Deep immunoSEQ sequencing was performed on naive, central memory and regulatory T cell samples, with an average of roughly 4 million total reads per sample. Sorted cells were lysed in RLT buffer, and RNA was extracted using DNase-treated RNeasy Micro or Mini kits according to cell number. To prevent cross-contamination, every cell subset was processed on its own, while patient and healthy donor samples were processed together. The immunoSEQ multiplex PCR was used to amplify TCRB sequences from cDNA, yielding 87-bp fragments that span the CDR3 region. Sequencing of the amplicons was done on the Illumina HiSeq platform. In the paper's pipeline: Synthetic template baselines were used to correct PCR bias computationally, reads within Hamming distance 2 were collapsed together, and singletons that could not be merged were discarded. By aligning reads against IMGT, V, D and J genes, CDR3 length, and insertions or deletions at six rearrangement sites were assigned. Within each subset, clonotype counts were normalized to sorted cell number, and only after that were true diversity and Gini coefficients computed with the tcR R package. The overlap coefficient, calculated on TCRB nucleotide sequences, was used to measure repertoire sharing. Out-of-frame TCRB sequences from naive cells were analyzed as a proxy for the pre-selection repertoire. Sourced from immuneACCESS, this table was stored by TCRdb with only in-frame sequences that have V and J called. A share of the clones is absent; for the studies checked, an unresolved V gene accounts for under half, and the remainder has no known explanation. V and J calls and clone size follow that table, whereas D and trimming were derived from the DNA. The sample data list 500,000 to 850,000 clones, and roughly an eighth of these were observed just once. Nearly 0.04% of the sample rests with the top ten.

Sequences MNHEY (CDR1) and SVGAGI (CDR2) are obtained from the germline V gene. V is trimmed back by 4 bases and J by 4 bases, and the junction contains 4 bases that no gene match accounts for. Its CDR3 holds 15 amino acids, cysteine through phenylalanine. This entry keeps only the CDR3 DNA: 45 bases, framed from base 1. A single peripheral blood draw of approximately 110 mL on average was collected from each donor into heparinised tubes. Naive, central memory, regulatory and stem cell-like memory CD4+ T cells were sorted on a BD FACSAria II using a panel including CD45RO, CCR7, CD25, CD127, CD95 and CD27. Every sorted population had a purity above 95%. PBMCs were separated immediately by Lymphoprep density gradient centrifugation and were stained directly, without being cultured. To minimize batch effects, samples were stained and sorted in pairs, one healthy donor with one patient per experiment.

Overall study results and their limits: At VDJ recombination sites, patients with type 1 diabetes made fewer insertions and deleted more nucleotides, a pattern implying thymic rearrangement abnormalities. PCR might favor shorter templates, but patient and control samples were amplified and corrected together, so any skew would affect both groups equally. Because the HLA sub-analyses included only small numbers of individuals, any influence of HLA type on TCRB rearrangement was left unresolved. Type 1 diabetes patients showed a moderate but significant shortening of TCRB CDR3 length in all four CD4+ subsets. Because cDNA rather than genomic DNA was sequenced, highly expressing activated cells could have been over-represented, although no difference in activation and CD3 levels was found between groups. The naive, central memory and regulatory TCRB repertoires appeared to resemble one another more closely among patients than among healthy donors.

Sequencing was carried out using naive CD4+ T cells from blood. Taken with the paper, the label for cell subset or site translates to: true naive CD4+ T cells. The sequence derives from a man aged 18-30 years with type 1 diabetes. The sequence links TRBV6-5 to TRBJ2-7; a stretch of 13 junction bases matches TRBD2. In nucleotides, the sequence is TGTGCCAGCAGTTCCGGGACTAGCGGGAAATACGAGCAGTACTTC. The encoded protein is CASSSGTSGKYEQYF.